This TCR beta chain was captured by sequencing in a study of cytomegalovirus exposure and HLA in healthy donors. Primers: 60 Vbeta forward and 13 Jbeta reverse. TCRdb keeps only in-frame clones here, not all; method: immunoSEQ multiplex PCR. The sample records 130,000 or so clones, roughly 88% being singletons. General observations from the study: Most CMV-associated TCR beta chains appeared HLA-restricted in a later analysis. V- and J-gene trimming in TCR beta was tied to a missense DCLRE1C variant by an analysis performed later.

On this clone: Its antigen is still unknown.

The sequencing input was PBMCs. The receptor comes from a woman younger than 35 in good health and CMV-seropositive.

This CDR3 is CASSLLGVGGYTF. CDR3 nucleotides: TGTGCCAGCAGCTTGCTAGGGGTAGGAGGCTACACCTTC. The rearrangement joins TRBV5-4 to TRBJ1-2; weak D call: TRBD1 (5 bases). The germline V gene has CDR1 SGHNT and CDR2 YYREEE (reference sequence). The CDR3 length is 13 residues. Deletions cut 1 base from V and 8 bases from J, with 12 bases between.